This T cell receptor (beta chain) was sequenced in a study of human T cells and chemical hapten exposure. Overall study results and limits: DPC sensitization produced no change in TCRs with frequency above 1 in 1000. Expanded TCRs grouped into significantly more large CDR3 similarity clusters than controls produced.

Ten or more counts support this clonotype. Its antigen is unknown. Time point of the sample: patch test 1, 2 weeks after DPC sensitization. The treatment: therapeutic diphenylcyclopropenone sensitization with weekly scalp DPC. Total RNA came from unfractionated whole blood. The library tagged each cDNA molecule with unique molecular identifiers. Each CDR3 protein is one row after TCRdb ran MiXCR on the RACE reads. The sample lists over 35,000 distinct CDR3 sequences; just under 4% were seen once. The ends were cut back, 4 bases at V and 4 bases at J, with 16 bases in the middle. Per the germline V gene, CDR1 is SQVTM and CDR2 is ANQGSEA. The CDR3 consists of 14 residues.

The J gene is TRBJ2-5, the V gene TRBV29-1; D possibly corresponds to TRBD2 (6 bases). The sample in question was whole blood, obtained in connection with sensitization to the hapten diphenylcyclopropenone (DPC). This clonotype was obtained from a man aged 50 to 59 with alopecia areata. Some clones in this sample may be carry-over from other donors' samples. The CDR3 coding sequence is TGCAGCGTTGCGGGACTCTCTGGTCCAGAGACCCAGTACTTC. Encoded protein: CSVAGLSGPETQYF.